This is a list of T cell receptor beta chains from one sample in a study of early T cells in non-severe SARS-CoV-2 infection. A single record per CDR3 protein comes from TCRdb applying MiXCR to the 5' RACE reads. Among about 64,000 distinct CDR3 sequences listed, less than 5.5% were seen once. Sequencing was carried out using whole blood. The receptor set was obtained from an adult who was a healthcare worker with PCR-confirmed SARS-CoV-2 infection or an uninfected control (not recorded which). Both conserved end residues are part of each CDR3. The D gene is left open where the match is weak. Rows give clone size only sometimes, using once, few, many, or a class for an expanded clone.

>.|few|TRBJ2-5|TRBV5-1
CASSANQGPRVETQYF
TGCGCCAGCAGCGCGAACCAGGGGCCGCGAGTAGAGACCCAGTACTTC
>.|many|TRBJ1-5|TRBV10-3
CAISDAAGEQPQHF
TGTGCCATCAGTGACGCGGCAGGGGAACAGCCCCAGCATTTT
>TRBD2|.|TRBJ2-3|TRBV7-2
CASSSPLAGGPDTQYF
TGTGCCAGCAGCTCCCCACTAGCGGGGGGGCCAGATACGCAGTATTTT
>TRBD1|few|TRBJ2-3|TRBV20-1
CSASQTQGSGTDTQYF
TGCAGTGCTAGTCAAACACAGGGGAGCGGCACAGATACGCAGTATTTT
>.|.|TRBJ2-7|TRBV21-1
CASSLRDSYAYEQYF
TGTGCCAGCAGCCTCCGGGACAGCTATGCCTACGAGCAGTACTTC
>TRBD2|few|TRBJ2-3|TRBV7-3
CASSSSGGTLKVSTDTQYF
TGTGCCAGCAGCTCTAGCGGGGGCACCCTCAAAGTGAGCACAGATACGCAGTATTTT
>TRBD2|many|TRBJ2-1|TRBV20-1
CSGEGAGVSYNEQFF
TGCAGTGGAGAGGGAGCGGGGGTATCCTACAATGAGCAGTTCTTC
>.|few|TRBJ2-2|TRBV5-1
CASRDRSNTGELFF
TGCGCCAGCAGGGACAGATCGAACACCGGGGAGCTGTTTTTT
>.|many|TRBJ1-1|TRBV4-3
CASSLQLGETEAFF
TGCGCCAGCAGCCTACAACTGGGGGAAACTGAAGCTTTCTTT
>.|few|TRBJ1-1|TRBV20-1
CSASRDTLNTEAFF
TGCAGTGCTAGCCGGGACACACTGAACACTGAAGCTTTCTTT
>.|many|TRBJ1-5|TRBV28
CASSLALGSNQPQHF
TGTGCCAGCAGTTTGGCCCTGGGGAGCAATCAGCCCCAGCATTTT
>.|.|TRBJ2-7|TRBV20-1
CSAQTPQAGKYEQYF
TGCAGTGCCCAGACCCCCCAGGCGGGAAAATACGAGCAGTACTTC
>.|many|TRBJ2-1|TRBV11-2
CASSPLRRGHNEQFF
TGTGCCAGCAGCCCCCTTCGGAGGGGGCACAATGAGCAGTTCTTC
>.|many|TRBJ2-4|TRBV30
CAWRPGRLAKNIQYF
TGTGCCTGGAGGCCCGGACGACTAGCCAAAAACATTCAGTACTTC
>.|many|TRBJ1-5|TRBV24-1
CATMAGGNSNQPQHF
TGTGCCACCATGGCCGGGGGCAATAGCAATCAGCCCCAGCATTTT
>.|many|TRBJ2-4|TRBV20-1
CSVGGTPWDKNIQYF
TGCAGTGTGGGAGGGACACCTTGGGACAAAAACATTCAGTACTTC
>TRBD1|many|TRBJ1-1|TRBV6-5
CASSGTGRTEAFF
TGTGCCAGCAGTGGGACAGGGAGGACTGAAGCTTTCTTT
>TRBD2|many|TRBJ2-1|TRBV19
CASSSGRENEQFF
TGTGCCAGTAGTAGCGGGAGGGAGAATGAGCAGTTCTTC
>.|few|TRBJ2-1|TRBV7-2
CASSLGLPGISSYNEQFF
TGTGCCAGCAGCTTAGGACTTCCGGGAATTAGCTCCTACAATGAGCAGTTCTTC
>.|many|TRBJ1-5|TRBV6-2/TRBV6-3
CASSYHGTDSNQPQHF
TGTGCCAGCAGTTACCATGGGACGGATAGCAATCAGCCCCAGCATTTT
>TRBD1|many|TRBJ1-1|TRBV3-1
CASSQLHTGATTEAFF
TGTGCCAGCAGCCAACTTCATACAGGGGCGACCACTGAAGCTTTCTTT
>TRBD2|many|TRBJ2-7|TRBV6-5
CASSPTSGTPGEQYF
TGTGCCAGCAGCCCGACTAGCGGGACCCCTGGGGAGCAGTACTTC
>.|many|TRBJ1-5|TRBV12-3/TRBV12-4
CASSQNRLKPQHF
TGTGCCAGCAGTCAGAACCGGTTGAAGCCCCAGCATTTT
>TRBD1|many|TRBJ2-7|TRBV6-5
CASSYGTGSHEQYF
TGTGCCAGCAGTTACGGGACAGGGAGCCACGAGCAGTACTTC
>TRBD2|few|TRBJ2-3|TRBV3-1
CASSAGLGQFTDTQYF
TGTGCCAGCAGTGCGGGACTAGGACAATTCACAGATACGCAGTATTTT
>.|few|TRBJ1-2|TRBV3-1
CASSQVGGDGYTF
TGTGCCAGCAGCCAAGTTGGGGGCGATGGCTACACCTTC